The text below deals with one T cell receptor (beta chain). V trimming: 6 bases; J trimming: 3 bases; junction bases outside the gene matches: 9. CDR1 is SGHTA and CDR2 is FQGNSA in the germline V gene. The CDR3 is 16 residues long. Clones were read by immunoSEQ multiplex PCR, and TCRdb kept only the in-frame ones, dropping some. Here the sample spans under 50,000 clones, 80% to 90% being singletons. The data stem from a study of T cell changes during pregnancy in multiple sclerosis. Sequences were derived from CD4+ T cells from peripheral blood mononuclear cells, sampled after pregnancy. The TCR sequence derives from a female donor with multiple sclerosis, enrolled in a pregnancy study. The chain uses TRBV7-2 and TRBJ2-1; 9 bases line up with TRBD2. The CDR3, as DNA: TGTGCCAGCAGGTCTGCGGGAGGGCTAGGCTACAATGAGCAGTTCTTC. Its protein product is CASRSAGGLGYNEQFF. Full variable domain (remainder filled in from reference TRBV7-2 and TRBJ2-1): GAGVSQSPSNKVTEKGKDVELRCDPISGHTALYWYRQSLGQGLEFLIYFQGNSAPDKSGLPSDRFSAERTGGSVSTLTIQRTQQEDSAVYLCASRSAGGLGYNEQFFGPGTRLTVL.